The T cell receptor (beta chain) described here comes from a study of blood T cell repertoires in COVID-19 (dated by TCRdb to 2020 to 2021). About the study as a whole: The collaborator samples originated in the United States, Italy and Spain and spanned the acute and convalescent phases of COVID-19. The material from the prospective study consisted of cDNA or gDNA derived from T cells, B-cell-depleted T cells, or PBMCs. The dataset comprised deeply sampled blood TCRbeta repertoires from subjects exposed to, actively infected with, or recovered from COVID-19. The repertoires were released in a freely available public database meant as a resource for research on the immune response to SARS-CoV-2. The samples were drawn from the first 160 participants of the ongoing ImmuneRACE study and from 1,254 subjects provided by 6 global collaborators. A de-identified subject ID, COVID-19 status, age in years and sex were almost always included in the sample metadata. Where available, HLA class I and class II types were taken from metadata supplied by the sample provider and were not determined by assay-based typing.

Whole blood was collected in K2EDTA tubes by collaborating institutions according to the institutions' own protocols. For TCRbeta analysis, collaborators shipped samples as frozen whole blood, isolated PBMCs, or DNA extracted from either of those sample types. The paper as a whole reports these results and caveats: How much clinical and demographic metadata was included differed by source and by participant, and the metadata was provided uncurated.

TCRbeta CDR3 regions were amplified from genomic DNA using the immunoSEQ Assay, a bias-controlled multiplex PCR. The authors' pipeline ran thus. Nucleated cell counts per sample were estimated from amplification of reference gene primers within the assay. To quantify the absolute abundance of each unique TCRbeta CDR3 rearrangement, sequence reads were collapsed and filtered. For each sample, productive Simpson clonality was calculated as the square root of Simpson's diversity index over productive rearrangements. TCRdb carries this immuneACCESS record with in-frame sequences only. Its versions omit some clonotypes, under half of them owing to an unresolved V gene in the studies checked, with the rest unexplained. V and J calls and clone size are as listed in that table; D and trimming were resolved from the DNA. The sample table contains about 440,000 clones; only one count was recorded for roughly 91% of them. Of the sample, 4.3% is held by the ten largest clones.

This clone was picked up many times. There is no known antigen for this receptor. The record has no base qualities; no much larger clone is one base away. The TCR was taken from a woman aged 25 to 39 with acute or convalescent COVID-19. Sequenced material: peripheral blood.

The bases are TGTGCCAGCAGTGGAGTTGGAGGGCGGTTTTGGAAACTGTTTTTT. Its product reads: CASSGVGGRFWKLFF. The sequence is built from TRBV2 and TRBJ1-4, with the D gene uncertain. The CDR3 spans 15 residues, from the cysteine through the phenylalanine. The read is trimmed to its CDR3 DNA, 45 bases read in frame from base 1. The V end loses 4 bases and the J end loses 11 bases, and a stretch of 20 bases separates them. Per the germline V gene, SNHLY is the CDR1 and FYNNEI is the CDR2.